The rows below give T cell receptor beta chains drawn from one sample of a study of cytomegalovirus exposure and HLA in healthy donors. The assay was immunoSEQ multiplex PCR, and TCRdb's table has in-frame clones only and misses some. The table includes 250,000 to 400,000 clones, approximately 88% detected once. The sequenced sample was PBMCs. These TCRs come from a man under 40 in good health and CMV-seronegative. Both conserved end residues are part of each CDR3. A D gene is named only where the DNA matches it firmly. Clone size appears in some rows only: once, few, many, or a class for an expanded clone.

abundance,v_gene,j_gene,d_gene,CDR3nt,CDR3aa
once,TRBV28,TRBJ1-3,TRBD1,TGTGCCAGCAGGACAGGGGGTTCCGGAAACACCATATATTTT,CASRTGGSGNTIYF
-,TRBV6-1,TRBJ1-3,-,TGTGCCAGCAGGAGGGAGTACTCTGGAAACACCATATATTTT,CASRREYSGNTIYF
-,TRBV29-1,TRBJ1-4,-,TGCAGCGTTTCGGGGGAGAATGAAAAACTGTTTTTT,CSVSGENEKLFF
-,TRBV18,TRBJ1-1,TRBD1,TGTGCCAGCTCACGGGCAGGGGGGAACACTGAAGCTTTCTTT,CASSRAGGNTEAFF
once,TRBV27,TRBJ2-7,TRBD2,TGTGCCAGCAGTTTATCGTGGGACGGGGGGGAGCAGTACTTC,CASSLSWDGGEQYF
-,TRBV7-2,TRBJ2-1,-,TGTGCCAGCAGCCCAGGAGGGGGGGCCTACAATGAGCAGTTCTTC,CASSPGGGAYNEQFF
-,TRBV5-1,TRBJ1-1,-,TGCGCCAGCAGCTTGGTCGAGATGAACACTGAAGCTTTCTTT,CASSLVEMNTEAFF
-,TRBV19,TRBJ2-2,-,TGTGCCGCTAAACCTGGGGGAGGCGCGAACACCGGGGAGCTGTTTTTT,CAAKPGGGANTGELFF
-,TRBV7-9,TRBJ1-1,TRBD1,TGTGCCAGCAGCATACCCGGGACAGGGAACACTGAAGCTTTCTTT,CASSIPGTGNTEAFF
-,TRBV4-1,TRBJ1-1,-,TGCGCCAGCAGCCGATGGGGTAGGGGAGGCCCAACTGAAGCTTTCTTT,CASSRWGRGGPTEAFF
-,TRBV30,TRBJ2-3,TRBD2,TGTGCCTGGAGTCACGGGGGGAGCACAGATACGCAGTATTTT,CAWSHGGSTDTQYF
-,TRBV9,TRBJ1-1,-,TGTGCCAGCAGCCCCCGGGGTGGGGGCTTTCAGTTGAACACTGAAGCTTTCTTT,CASSPRGGGFQLNTEAFF
-,TRBV5-1,TRBJ1-5,TRBD1,TGCGCCAGCAGCAGGGACAGGGGGCTTGGTCAGCCCCAGCATTTT,CASSRDRGLGQPQHF
-,TRBV6-6,TRBJ1-6,-,TGTGCCAGCAGTTACTCCAGATATAATTCACCCCTCCACTTT,CASSYSRYNSPLHF
few,TRBV7-2,TRBJ1-1,-,TGTGCCAGCAGCGCTCAACGACTAAACACTGAAGCTTTCTTT,CASSAQRLNTEAFF
-,TRBV2,TRBJ2-2,TRBD1,TGTGCCAGCAGTTTCAGTCCCGGGACAGGGACGAACACCGGGGAGCTGTTTTTT,CASSFSPGTGTNTGELFF
-,TRBV2,TRBJ1-1,-,TGTGCCAGCAGTGAAGGGGGGGACACTGAAGCTTTCTTT,CASSEGGDTEAFF
-,TRBV2,TRBJ2-5,-,TGTGCCAGTAAGGGCGGGGCCGGGGAGACCCAGTACTTC,CASKGGAGETQYF
-,TRBV30,TRBJ1-6,TRBD1,TGTGCCTGGAGGTATCAGGGGGATGGATCACCCCTCCACTTT,CAWRYQGDGSPLHF
-,TRBV19,TRBJ1-5,TRBD1,TGTGCCAGTAGTATCCTAGGGACAGGGGGCAATCAGCCCCAGCATTTT,CASSILGTGGNQPQHF
-,TRBV6-6,TRBJ1-5,-,TGTGCCAGCAGGAGCACTGGGACACGCGTTCAGCCCCAGCATTTT,CASRSTGTRVQPQHF
once,TRBV25-1,TRBJ2-3,-,TGTGCCAGCAGTGAAGGGCGCACAGATACGCAGTATTTT,CASSEGRTDTQYF
-,TRBV2,TRBJ2-7,TRBD1,TGTGCCAGCAAGAGACAGGGGGCGCGTAATCCCTACGAGCAGTACTTC,CASKRQGARNPYEQYF
-,TRBV6-4,TRBJ1-2,TRBD1,TGTGCCAGCAGTGACCCTGGGGACAGATTCTATGGCTACACCTTC,CASSDPGDRFYGYTF
once,TRBV27,TRBJ2-1,TRBD1,TGTGCCAGCACTGAGACTCTCCAAACCGGGACAGGAGGTCGAGAAGAGCAGTTCTTC,CASTETLQTGTGGREEQFF
-,TRBV9,TRBJ2-5,-,TGTGCCAGCAGCGCCCAGGAGGGACGGACCCAGTACTTC,CASSAQEGRTQYF
-,TRBV6-6,TRBJ2-4,TRBD1,TGTGCCAGCAGTTCCCGGGACAGGGCCAAAAACATTCAGTACTTC,CASSSRDRAKNIQYF
-,TRBV4-2,TRBJ2-2,TRBD1,TGTGCCAGCAGCCCCCTAGGACAGGGGCCAGACACCGGGGAGCTGTTTTTT,CASSPLGQGPDTGELFF
-,TRBV25-1,TRBJ2-7,TRBD1,TGTGCCAGCAGTGAATCGAGGACAGGGGACTACGAGCAGTACTTC,CASSESRTGDYEQYF
-,TRBV14,TRBJ2-2,-,TGTGCCAGCAGCCAAGACCTGTGGGGGGTCAACACCGGGGAGCTGTTTTTT,CASSQDLWGVNTGELFF
-,TRBV6-1,TRBJ2-3,TRBD1,TGTGCCAGCAGTGATCCCGCCGACAGGGGGAATGGAGATACGCAGTATTTT,CASSDPADRGNGDTQYF
-,TRBV2,TRBJ1-2,TRBD1,TGTGCCAGCAGCCTCCTACAGGGGGCGGATGGCTACACCTTC,CASSLLQGADGYTF
-,TRBV7-9,TRBJ2-5,TRBD2,TGTGCCAGCAGCTTAGGGACTAGCGGGGGCGGGTACCAAGAGACCCAGTACTTC,CASSLGTSGGGYQETQYF
-,TRBV12-5,TRBJ2-7,-,TGTGCTAGTGGCCCAGGGGCTTACGAGCAGTACTTC,CASGPGAYEQYF
-,TRBV6-5,TRBJ2-1,-,TGTGCCAGCAGTCCCGCCGGAGGGTTATACAATGAGCAGTTCTTC,CASSPAGGLYNEQFF
-,TRBV6-5,TRBJ2-7,TRBD2,TGTGCCAGCAGTTACGGGCTAGCGGGGGACTACGAGCAGTACTTC,CASSYGLAGDYEQYF
-,TRBV4-3,TRBJ2-3,-,TGCGCCAGCAGCCAAGCGGCGGGTCGGAGCGGAGATACGCAGTATTTT,CASSQAAGRSGDTQYF
-,TRBV5-1,TRBJ1-1,TRBD1,TGCGCCAGCAGCTTGGAGGACAGGGGACGCTTTCGGAACACTGAAGCTTTCTTT,CASSLEDRGRFRNTEAFF
-,TRBV5-4,TRBJ2-4,TRBD1,TGTGCCAGCAGCCCTACCGACAGGGAAGGAAACATTCAGTACTTC,CASSPTDREGNIQYF
-,TRBV19,TRBJ1-2,TRBD1,TGTGCCAGTAGTCCCGTATACGGGACAGTTCATGGCTACACCTTC,CASSPVYGTVHGYTF
-,TRBV5-4,TRBJ2-3,TRBD2,TGTGCCAGCCGCGGGACTAGCGGGGGGGCAGATACGCAGTATTTT,CASRGTSGGADTQYF
-,TRBV7-2,TRBJ1-1,-,TGTGCCAGCAGCTTAGGGCCGGGCAGGGTTGTCGAAGCTTTCTTT,CASSLGPGRVVEAFF
-,TRBV7-2,TRBJ2-7,-,TGTGCCAGCAGCTTAGAGGCGGCCTCCTACGAGCAGTACTTC,CASSLEAASYEQYF
-,TRBV5-1,TRBJ1-3,TRBD1,TGCGCCAGCAGCTTGGTGACAGGGGAACACTCTGGAAACACCATATATTTT,CASSLVTGEHSGNTIYF
-,TRBV6-4,TRBJ1-2,-,TGTGCCAGAAAAACTGACAGCTGGGGCTACACCTTC,CARKTDSWGYTF
-,TRBV7-7,TRBJ2-5,-,TGTGCCAGCAGCTCCAGGGGGGAAGAGACCCAGTACTTC,CASSSRGEETQYF
-,TRBV7-6,TRBJ2-7,-,TGTGCCAGCAGCGTTGGATTGGGGCACTACGAGCAGTACTTC,CASSVGLGHYEQYF
-,TRBV27,TRBJ1-5,-,TGTGCCAGCAGTTTAAGGGGCCCCCTCGGGCCCCAGCATTTT,CASSLRGPLGPQHF
-,TRBV30,TRBJ1-5,-,TGTGCCTGGAGTAAAGGGGATGTTCAGCCCCAGCATTTT,CAWSKGDVQPQHF
-,TRBV9,TRBJ1-5,TRBD1,TGTGCCAGCAGCGCCGGGACAGGGGGCCAGGGTCAGCCCCAGCATTTT,CASSAGTGGQGQPQHF